The next 16 T cell receptor beta chains were all read from a single sample in a study of shared clonotypes between healthy human individuals. Sequencing was performed with immunoSEQ multiplex PCR; in TCRdb, only in-frame clones are kept and a portion is missing. This table holds more than 2,000,000 clones, 85% to 95% found once. Sequencing was performed on naive CD4+ T cells from PBMCs. Subset defined: CD45RA+ positively selected. All receptors come from a man younger than 30 in good health. Some clones in this sample may be carry-over from other donors' samples.

In its sample, this clone was seen once. The V and J genes are TRBV20-1 and TRBJ1-2; D is ambiguous. V lost 4 bases and J 8 bases, leaving 11 bases between the germline ends. The germline V gene encodes CDR1 DFQATT and CDR2 SNEGSKA (reference sequence). CDR3 length equals 11 residues. CDR3 in amino acids: CSANGRNGYTF. In nucleotides, the CDR3 is TGCAGTGCTAATGGACGTAACGGCTACACCTTC.

The chain uses TRBV28 and TRBJ2-7; possibly TRBD1 for D (5 bases). Trimming pared 3 bases from V and 0 bases from J, leaving 12 bases between. The V gene's germline CDR1 is MDHEN and CDR2 SYDVKM. The length of the CDR3 is 15 residues. The CDR3: CASSFNGQGSYEQYF. The CDR3 DNA reads as TGTGCCAGCAGTTTTAATGGCCAGGGCTCCTACGAGCAGTACTTC.

A word on this clone: The sample contains more than one DNA sequence encoding this CDR3. The chain is built from TRBV5-4 and TRBJ1-2, with 7 bases fitting TRBD1. The CDR3 covers 13 residues. CDR1 and CDR2 from the germline V gene are SGHNT and YYREEE (reference sequence). The trim removed 5 bases at V and 2 bases at J, leaving 3 bases unmatched. CDR3 DNA sequence: TGTGCCAGCAGGGGACAGCCAAACTATGGCTACACCTTC. This codes for CASRGQPNYGYTF.

CDR3 coding DNA: TGTGCCAGCGGACAGGCGATCTATGGCTACACCTTC. It codes for CASGQAIYGYTF. This chain connects TRBV6-6 to TRBJ1-2, with 7 bases lining up with TRBD1. The germline V gene encodes CDR1 MNHNY and CDR2 SVGAGI (reference sequence). V lost 8 bases and J lost 4; bases outside the gene matches: 4. The CDR3 is 12 amino acids.

The chain combines TRBV20-1 with TRBJ2-7; TRBD1 aligns across 7 bases. Trimming cost V 5 bases and J 7 bases; bases outside gene matches: 2. CDR3 length: 10 amino acids. Germline CDR1 DFQATT, CDR2 SNEGSKA (reference sequence). CDR3 in amino acids: CSAGGQEQYF. The CDR3 DNA sequence: TGCAGTGCTGGGGGACAGGAGCAGTACTTC.

This chain joins TRBV28 and TRBJ1-2; weak D call: TRBD1 (5 bases). Trimming shortened V by 6 bases and J by 8 bases, and 10 bases separated the two germline ends. Germline CDR1 MDHEN, CDR2 SYDVKM. The CDR3 consists of 11 residues. The CDR3, as DNA: TGTGCCAGCAGCTACGGGGGAGGCTACACCTTC. It codes for CASSYGGGYTF.

The chain combines TRBV18 with TRBJ2-5; TRBD2 might be the D (5 bases). This CDR3 has 14 residues. The V and J ends lost 0 bases and 3 bases respectively, with 8 bases between them. The germline V gene has CDR1 KGHSH and CDR2 LQKENI. The CDR3 DNA is TGTGCCAGCTCACCACCGCACGGGGAAGAGACCCAGTACTTC. It yields the protein CASSPPHGEETQYF.

The gene calls are TRBV18 and TRBJ1-5; 8 nucleotides align to TRBD1. Per germline, CDR1 KGHSH and CDR2 LQKENI. Unmatched junction bases numbered 9, after V lost 2 bases and J lost 0 bases. The length of the CDR3 is 18 residues. CDR3 sequence (DNA): TGTGCCAGCTCACCAACCGGGCAGGGGGCGGATAGCAATCAGCCCCAGCATTTT. Protein product: CASSPTGQGADSNQPQHF.

The chain has TRBV7-2 and TRBJ2-5; D may be TRBD2 (6 bases). V dropped 4 bases and J dropped 1 base, with 13 bases sitting between them. Germline V gene data show CDR1 as SGHTA and CDR2 as FQGNSA. The CDR3 has 15 amino acids. CDR3 amino acids: CASSSIREPQETQYF. The CDR3 nucleotides are TGTGCCAGCAGCTCGATACGGGAGCCCCAAGAGACCCAGTACTTC.

The V and J genes are TRBV25-1 and TRBJ1-1; 8 bases match TRBD1. The J segment lost 8 bases and the V segment lost 0 bases, leaving 2 bases of the junction unmatched. The germline V gene encodes CDR1 MGHDK and CDR2 SYGVNS. The CDR3 runs to 13 residues. CDR3 DNA sequence: TGTGCCAGCAGTGAATATTGGGACAGGGAAGCTTTCTTT. This encodes CASSEYWDREAFF.

The chain is built from TRBV19 and TRBJ2-1, with 9 bases identical to TRBD1. V lost 5 bases, J lost 2 bases, and 4 bases stayed unmatched. Germline V CDR1 and CDR2: LNHDA, SQIVND (reference sequence). The CDR3 is 15 amino acids. The CDR3 DNA is TGTGCCAGTAGTCCCCGGGACAGGGCCTACAATGAGCAGTTCTTC. This sequence encodes CASSPRDRAYNEQFF. The whole variable domain, remainder taken from reference TRBV19 and TRBJ2-1, is DGGITQSPKYLFRKEGQNVTLSCEQNLNHDAMYWYRQDPGQGLRLIYYSQIVNDFQKGDIAEGYSVSREKKESFPLTVTSAQKNPTAFYLCASSPRDRAYNEQFFGPGTRLTVL.

This rearrangement joins TRBV6-6 to TRBJ1-4, with D unclear. The CDR3 loop spans 13 amino acids. V lost 0 bases and J 5 bases, leaving 4 bases between the germline ends. Per the germline V gene, CDR1 is MNHNY and CDR2 is SVGAGI (reference sequence). CDR3 in amino acids: CASSYSPNEKLFF. The CDR3 DNA reads as TGTGCCAGCAGTTACTCCCCAAATGAAAAACTGTTTTTT.

The CDR3 sequence is CASSIDDRGYQPQHF. The CDR3 DNA reads TGTGCCAGTAGTATAGACGACAGGGGTTATCAGCCCCAGCATTTT. V gene TRBV19 combines with J gene TRBJ1-5; 8 bases map to TRBD1. V lost 0 bases, J lost 5 bases, and 3 bases stayed unmatched. CDR1 and CDR2 from the germline V gene are LNHDA and SQIVND (reference sequence). The CDR3 length is 15 residues.

The CDR3 nucleotides read TGCGCCAGCAGCGCGGACCCACAGGGGGCGAATGGCTATGGCTACACCTTC. Its protein product is CASSADPQGANGYGYTF. The rearrangement uses TRBV5-1 and TRBJ1-2, with TRBD1 identical over 9 bases. The V and J ends lost 4 bases and 4 bases, in that order; junction bases with no gene match: 14. CDR1 is SGHRS and CDR2 is YFSETQ in the germline V gene. This CDR3 has 17 amino acids.

The chain recombines TRBV5-1 with TRBJ2-5; D is undetermined. The germline V and J ends were trimmed by 1 base and 5 bases, with 12 bases remaining between them. Germline V lookup: CDR1 SGHRS, CDR2 YFSETQ. This CDR3 has 14 amino acids. The CDR3 DNA reads as TGCGCCAGCAGCTTGAAATTGGGCCCCGAGACCCAGTACTTC. Encoded protein: CASSLKLGPETQYF.

The rearrangement joins TRBV28 to TRBJ2-3; D not certain. Trimming left V 5 bases short and J 0 bases short, with 12 bases between. The CDR3 is made up of 15 amino acids. Germline V gives CDR1 MDHEN, CDR2 SYDVKM. For the CDR3, the DNA is TGTGCCAGCAGTGGAACGGGCAAAAGCACAGATACGCAGTATTTT. Translating it yields CASSGTGKSTDTQYF.